This T cell receptor (beta chain) was observed in a study of human T cells and chemical hapten exposure. Study conclusions and caveats: DPC sensitization produced no change in TCRs with frequency above 1 in 1000.

For this clonotype: Its antigen is unknown.

Unique molecular identifiers were linked by the library to individual cDNA molecules. TCRdb re-derived calls from the 5' RACE reads in MiXCR, one entry per CDR3 protein. The repertoire holds about 81,000 distinct CDR3 sequences, with around 15% as singletons. Total RNA extraction was carried out from unfractionated whole blood. The CDR3 sequence is 14 residues long. Per the germline V gene, CDR1 is MDHEN and CDR2 is SYDVKM. V gave up 5 bases and J gave up 2 bases, with 10 bases separating them. This clonotype originated in a female donor in good health. V usage is TRBV28 and J usage is TRBJ2-4; D assignment may be TRBD1 or TRBD2 (6 bases each). Written as DNA, the CDR3 is TGTGCCAGCAGTAGGGGGGACTCCAAAAACATTCAGTACTTC. Encoded protein: CASSRGDSKNIQYF. Supplemented by reference TRBV28 and TRBJ2-4, the full variable domain reads DVKVTQSSRYLVKRTGEKVFLECVQDMDHENMFWYRQDPGLGLRLIYFSYDVKMKEKGDIPEGYSVSREKKERFSLILESASTNQTSMYLCASSRGDSKNIQYFGAGTRLSVL.